The rows below give T cell receptor beta chains drawn from one sample of a study of siplizumab effects on memory and regulatory T cells. TCRdb's table, derived via immunoSEQ multiplex PCR, lists solely in-frame clones and lacks some. The table has 85,000 or so clones, more than 85% seen once. Sequencing was carried out using CD8+ T cells sorted from blood. The receptor source for this set is a human donor in good health. Each CDR3 is given without its conserved first and last residue. For some rows the clone size is stated as once, few or many, or as a class when expanded; others skip it.

size | V | CDR3
. | TRBV7-2 | ASSPRGGLAGPTTDTQY
. | TRBV5-4 | ASTPGTGVSKNIQY
once | TRBV28 | ASSLGEQETQY
. | TRBV19 | ASSIGSPMNTEAF
. | TRBV7-6 | ASSNRDVDSSYEQY
. | TRBV6-1 | ASSGQGTEAF
once | TRBV7-3 | ASTPDSSYEQY
. | TRBV25-1 | ASSDSKKISYEQY
. | TRBV2 | ASSDLQQGGYYGYT
. | TRBV6-5 | ATVGTGLYEQY
. | TRBV19 | ASSIGGARTYEQY
. | TRBV28 | ASSLLGGTSQDTQY
. | TRBV6-5 | ASSTDGSGNTIY
. | TRBV7-3 | ASSLGASGIYNEQF
. | TRBV28 | ASSFGTGVYEQY
. | TRBV4-1 | ASSPTLAGLYNEQF
. | TRBV19 | ASSMSGADEQF
. | TRBV4-1 | ASSLGPGGAEQY
. | TRBV27 | ASSLGGLAAYNEQF
once | TRBV19 | ASSMSSGASYNEQF
. | TRBV9 | ASSVDRGGYNEQF
. | TRBV6-5 | ASRSSGELF
. | TRBV27 | ASSWGTGNSYEQY
. | TRBV27 | ASSLMDGSRETQY
once | TRBV7-9 | AIERDVSYNEQF
. | TRBV28 | ASSLLQGIVLNQPQH
. | TRBV27 | ASPPPTQLQLARSSYEQY
. | TRBV6-5 | ASSLQGLYGYT
. | TRBV11-1 | ASSSDIFHEQY
. | TRBV7-9 | ASSPLGTSGNYEQY
. | TRBV2 | ASSPVADPTVEQY
. | TRBV11-2 | ASSLAGGEGASQNQPQH
. | TRBV6-5 | ASSYDSGTNTEAF